One and the same sample provided the 18 T cell receptor beta chains below, sequenced in a study of human T cells and chemical hapten exposure. Each CDR3 protein is one row after TCRdb ran MiXCR on the RACE reads. The table lists roughly 150,000 distinct CDR3 sequences, about a quarter of them singletons. The time point here: patch test 3, about 24 weeks after DPC sensitization. Treatment described: therapeutic diphenylcyclopropenone sensitization with weekly scalp DPC. Sequenced material: whole blood, taken in connection with sensitization to the hapten diphenylcyclopropenone (DPC). The receptor source for this set is a woman aged 18 to 35 with alopecia areata. Some clones in this sample may be carry-over from other donors' samples.

The chain carries TRBV29-1 and TRBJ2-2; no definite D call. V dropped 1 base and J dropped 8 bases, with 5 bases sitting between them. Germline V CDR1 and CDR2: SQVTM, ANQGSEA. CDR3 size: 11 residues. The CDR3 DNA sequence: TGCAGCGTTGAAGTTCTAGGGGAGCTGTTTTTT. It encodes CSVEVLGELFF.

This clonotype was seen more than once but under ten times. The chain joins TRBV20-1 to TRBJ2-3; 13 bases map to TRBD2. The ends lost 2 bases at V and 5 bases at J; junction bases unmatched: 1. The CDR3 covers 14 residues. Germline lookup yields CDR1 DFQATT and CDR2 SNEGSKA (reference sequence). Here the CDR3 DNA reads TGCAGTGCTAGAACTAGCGGGAGGGGAGATACGCAGTATTTT. Encoded protein: CSARTSGRGDTQYF.

This clonotype showed up just a few times. V and J are TRBV7-9 and TRBJ2-2, with D tentatively TRBD2 (7 bases). The CDR3 spans 16 residues. Germline V gene lookup returns CDR1 SEHNR and CDR2 FQNEAQ (reference sequence). Between the trimmed V and J ends, which lost 6 bases and 4 bases, there was a span of 18 bases. DNA for the CDR3: TGTGCCAGCAGTCCGTTCGAGGGGGGGCGCACCGGGGAGCTGTTTTTT. Translation gives CASSPFEGGRTGELFF.

The chain couples TRBV4-1 to TRBJ2-7; 7 nucleotides align to TRBD1. CDR3 length: 13 residues. The ends lost 3 bases at V and 6 bases at J; junction bases unmatched: 5. Germline assignment: CDR1 MGHRA and CDR2 YSYEKL. CDR3 residues: CASSQATGVEQYF. In DNA form, the CDR3 reads TGCGCCAGCAGCCAGGCAACAGGGGTCGAGCAGTACTTC.

The rearrangement joins TRBV20-1 to TRBJ1-1; 7 bases match TRBD1. This CDR3 is 12 amino acids long. V was pared by 5 bases and J by 8 bases, with 8 bases of the junction left unmatched. Germline V gene data show CDR1 as DFQATT and CDR2 as SNEGSKA (reference sequence). CDR3 amino acids: CSAYSRGREAFF. The DNA of the CDR3 is TGCAGTGCTTACTCCAGGGGGAGGGAAGCTTTCTTT.

This clonotype was detected a few times. J is TRBJ2-7 and V is TRBV2, with D maybe TRBD2 (5 bases). Trimming left V 6 bases short and J 6 bases short, with 15 bases between. The germline V gene encodes CDR1 SNHLY and CDR2 FYNNEI. The CDR3 contains 13 residues. The CDR3 coding sequence is TGTGCCAGCAGCCAAGAGGCGGGTTCCGAGCAGTACTTC. It is translated as CASSQEAGSEQYF.

This rearrangement joins TRBV9 to TRBJ2-1; 8 bases fit TRBD2. The V segment lost 5 bases and the J segment 0 bases; nucleotides outside the gene matches: 7. Germline CDR1 and CDR2: SGDLS and YYNGEE. CDR3 length: 16 amino acids. In nucleotides, the CDR3 is TGTGCCAGCAGTAGCCGGGGGGGCCCCTCCTACAATGAGCAGTTCTTC. Amino acids: CASSSRGGPSYNEQFF.

The sample holds one count of this clonotype. The rearrangement joins TRBV12-3 or TRBV12-4 to TRBJ2-3; perhaps TRBD2 as D (6 bases). The length of the CDR3 is 11 residues. V was shortened by 7 bases and J by 15 bases, with 17 bases between the two germline ends. The CDR3 is CASIGGRAFYF. DNA for the CDR3: TGTGCCAGCATCGGGGGACGAGCATTCTATTTT.

The chain carries TRBV5-1 and TRBJ2-3; D call uncertain. Germline V gene sequence: CDR1 SGHRS, CDR2 YFSETQ. Trimming shortened V by 1 base and J by 1 base, and 13 bases separated the two germline ends. The CDR3 sequence is 16 residues long. In DNA form, the CDR3 reads TGCGCCAGCAGCTTGATGGGGAATGAGGGCACAGATACGCAGTATTTT. Its translation: CASSLMGNEGTDTQYF.

The genes are TRBV7-2 and TRBJ2-7; D unresolved. The CDR3 runs 13 residues. The germline V and J ends were trimmed by 5 bases and 2 bases, with 10 bases remaining between them. CDR1 is SGHTA and CDR2 is FQGNSA in the germline V gene. This chain's CDR3 is CASSPDPTYEQYF. DNA of the CDR3: TGTGCCAGCAGCCCGGATCCGACCTACGAGCAGTACTTC.

V is TRBV6-6 and J is TRBJ2-6, with D uncertain. Germline CDR1 reads MNHNY; CDR2 reads SVGAGI (reference sequence). The CDR3 has 17 residues. Trimming stripped 6 bases from V and 0 bases from J, with 15 bases between. CDR3 in amino acids: CASRDTGRFSGANVLTF. In DNA, the CDR3 is TGTGCCAGCAGAGACACGGGCCGTTTCTCTGGGGCCAACGTCCTGACTTTC.

This clonotype was observed a handful of times. V usage is TRBV7-9 and J usage is TRBJ2-6; TRBD1 matches 10 bases. This CDR3 is 17 amino acids long. Germline V gene data show CDR1 as SEHNR and CDR2 as FQNEAQ (reference sequence). After removal of 1 base from V and 2 bases from J, the junction contained 2 bases not matched to a gene. The CDR3 spells CASSLGQGAPGANVLTF. The CDR3 region has the DNA TGTGCCAGCAGCTTAGGACAGGGGGCGCCTGGGGCCAACGTCCTGACTTTC.

V is TRBV6-2 or TRBV6-3 and J is TRBJ1-2, with no clear D. The CDR3 totals 12 residues. Trimming removed 11 bases from V and 2 bases from J, with 12 bases in between. Germline values: CDR1 MNHEY, CDR2 SVGEGT. The chain's CDR3 is CAADRPNYGYTF. The CDR3 DNA reads as TGTGCCGCCGACCGCCCAAACTATGGCTACACCTTC.

This clonotype was recorded a few times. The chain recombines TRBV5-1 with TRBJ2-7; 9 bases map to TRBD2. The CDR3 spans 14 residues. Trimming took 0 bases from V and 4 from J; bases not matched to a gene: 2. Germline CDR1 is SGHRS and CDR2 is YFSETQ. CDR3 sequence: CASSLETSGYEQYF. Here the CDR3 DNA reads TGCGCCAGCAGCTTGGAGACTAGCGGTTACGAGCAGTACTTC.

This clonotype has just a few counts. This chain uses TRBV11-3 with TRBJ2-5, with D possibly TRBD2 on 6 matching bases. The CDR3 has 12 amino acids. V was shortened by 11 bases and J by 5 bases, with 15 bases between the two germline ends. Germline lookup yields CDR1 SGHNT and CDR2 YENEEA. CDR3 sequence reads: CAAGNSGETQYF. The CDR3 coding sequence is TGTGCCGCGGGGAACTCAGGGGAGACCCAGTACTTC.

This chain connects TRBV4-3 to TRBJ1-2; D ambiguous. Germline values: CDR1 LGHNA, CDR2 YSLEER. V was clipped by 0 bases and J by 8 bases, with 7 bases between them. The CDR3 consists of 12 residues. CDR3 DNA sequence: TGCGCCAGCAGCCAAGATCGGCAGGGCTACACCTTC. This sequence encodes CASSQDRQGYTF.

This clonotype was observed a few times. This chain connects TRBV9 to TRBJ1-6, with 7 positions matching TRBD1. The germline gives CDR1 SGDLS, CDR2 YYNGEE. The CDR3 is 16 residues long. V dropped 5 bases and J dropped 4; count of bases not matched to a gene: 9. The CDR3: CASSKDRSWYNSPLHF. In nucleotides, the CDR3 is TGTGCCAGCAGTAAGGACAGGTCTTGGTATAATTCACCCCTCCACTTT.

The chain uses TRBV7-2 and TRBJ2-2; 10 positions match TRBD2. CDR3 length: 15 residues. V gave up 2 bases and J gave up 5 bases; unmatched junction bases: 2. Per the germline V gene, CDR1 is SGHTA and CDR2 is FQGNSA. CDR3 sequence reads: CASSLTTSGTGELFF. The CDR3 DNA follows: TGTGCCAGCAGCTTAACGACTAGCGGGACCGGGGAGCTGTTTTTT. Full variable domain (rest looked up from reference TRBV7-2 and TRBJ2-2): GAGVSQSPSNKVTEKGKDVELRCDPISGHTALYWYRQSLGQGLEFLIYFQGNSAPDKSGLPSDRFSAERTGGSVSTLTIQRTQQEDSAVYLCASSLTTSGTGELFFGEGSRLTVL.